This T cell receptor beta chain was captured by sequencing in a study of monozygotic twins with inflammatory bowel disease. About 3,200 ng of total RNA went into each TCR library. UMIs that had a 6-nucleotide sample barcode were put in using template switching. After re-calling the 5' RACE reads, TCRdb lists one entry per CDR3 protein, DNA absent. The table lists about 99,000 distinct CDR3 sequences. The material sequenced was blood. This TCR derives from a human donor with ulcerative colitis or Crohn's disease, or a healthy co-twin of an affected twin (not recorded which).

The CDR3 region is CASSFLNIRPGGGGYTF. The chain uses TRBV28 and TRBJ1-2; TCRdb designates TRBD1, a call that cannot be tested without DNA. Germline-derived CDR1 and CDR2 are MDHEN and SYDVKM. This CDR3 is built from 17 residues.